This T cell receptor beta chain was captured in a study of shared clonotypes between healthy human individuals. Study as a whole: Two women and a few men aged 18 to 49 served as donors.

General study findings and limits: Approximately 4.5% was the fraction of naive CD4 clonotypes found shared across several donors.

CD8 cells regarded as naive lacked CD45RO, were positively chosen for CCR7, and omitted terminally differentiated effector memory CD45RA+ cells. Nashville, Tennessee was home to all donors, who were Caucasian adults. On this clone itself: What it binds is unknown.

Germline V gene data show CDR1 as MNHEY and CDR2 as SVGAGI. V was clipped by 9 bases and J by 6 bases, with 17 bases between them. This CDR3 spans 13 amino acids. Some clones are missing from TCRdb's copy, which holds only in-frame ones; the method was immunoSEQ multiplex PCR. The table includes some 2 million clones, about 95% detected once. The sequence derives from a man younger than 30 in good health. The gene calls are TRBV6-5 and TRBJ1-1; D gene ambiguous. Sequenced sample: naive CD8+ T cells sorted from blood. Written as DNA, the CDR3 is TGTGCCAGTCTGAGAGAAGTCGGCTCTGAAGCTTTCTTT. It is translated as CASLREVGSEAFF.